The present TCR beta chain was sequenced within a study of T cells after posttransplantation cyclophosphamide (dated by TCRdb to the mid-2010s). Background on the whole study: Using TRB sequencing, the study followed how the T cell repertoire rebuilt after myeloablative bone marrow transplantation with posttransplantation cyclophosphamide given as GVHD prophylaxis. Samples from roughly 32 PTCy-treated patients, along with samples from 15 to 20 of their related bone marrow donors, underwent antigen receptor sequencing. Blood from all 35 or so PTCy patients with 1-year posttransplant specimens was subjected to TRB sequencing. Up to about 3 additional blood samples from 2 to 5.2 years after transplant were also TRB-sequenced in 3 patients, as was pretransplant blood from several patients. TRA and TRB clonality were tightly correlated in about 10 samples, so subsequent TCR analyses focused on TRB only. Public TRB sequences were checked against a database of over 3,500 sequences associated with responses to pathogens, tumor antigens, self-antigens and alloantigens. Here is what the overall study found, with its caveats: Across 40 to 55 patients, TRB clonality was highly associated with recipient CMV seropositivity and CMV reactivation, and PTCy diversity was similar to diversity in CNI/methotrexate controls. The TRB repertoires of T cells infiltrating skin or GI tract showed only limited overlap with the TRB repertoires of T cells in blood. At 1-2 months, donor-recipient similarity was low but rose over the first year, and the later blood repertoires were often dominated by donor CD8+ memory clones.

Note on this clone: Its recognized antigen is unknown. One base away there is no much larger clone; base qualities are not given.

The sample's treatment or condition label is to be understood as: high-dose cyclophosphamide on days +3 and +4 as single-agent GVHD prophylaxis. For conditioning, the PTCy patients got busulfan and fludarabine, then a related or unrelated marrow graft, followed by cyclophosphamide on days +3 and +4. The PTCy-treated patients were enrolled in a prospective multi-institutional clinical trial. Peripheral blood and bone marrow mononuclear cells were isolated by Ficoll-Hypaque density centrifugation and cryopreserved. Genomic DNA was the input for TRB sequencing, which was run either with the immunoSEQ assay at survey resolution or with the hsTCRB kit. In the authors' own workflow: Initial read processing used immunoSEQ software, and repertoire analyses used the LymphoSeq R package. Clonality was computed as 1 minus normalized Shannon entropy; Gini coefficient was also calculated for each TRB dataset. Phenotypes of unsorted samples were inferred by mapping TRB sequences from sorted subsets of the recipient or donor onto unsorted samples of the same recipient. TCRdb retrieved this table from immuneACCESS and kept in-frame rearrangements only. Not all clones are present; in checked studies, unresolved V genes account for under half, and no reason is known for the remainder. V and J calls and clone size come straight from that table; D and trimming were deduced from the DNA. This sample comprises 35,000 to 50,000 clones, about 90% of them detected only once. The top ten hold over 2% of the sample.

From the germline V gene, CDR1 is SQVTM and CDR2 is ANQGSEA. Spanning cysteine to phenylalanine, the CDR3 consists of 17 amino acids. CDR3 DNA is the only sequence kept; it has 51 bases, read in frame from the first base. Trimming costs V 1 base and J 4 bases, and their ends lie 22 bases apart. Recombination linked TRBV29-1 to TRBJ1-2, and possibly TRBD1, on 6 matching bases. The receptor was derived from a male patient aged 60 to 75 who received an allogeneic stem cell transplant from a related donor and was CMV-positive. After a transplant, the graft donor may have provided part of the T cells. Sequenced here: PBMCs, sampled 55 to 70 days after allogeneic stem cell transplant with posttransplant cyclophosphamide. The CDR3 region: CSVEGSIYREIGYGYTF. The bases are TGCAGCGTTGAAGGCAGTATTTACAGGGAGATTGGCTATGGCTACACCTTC.